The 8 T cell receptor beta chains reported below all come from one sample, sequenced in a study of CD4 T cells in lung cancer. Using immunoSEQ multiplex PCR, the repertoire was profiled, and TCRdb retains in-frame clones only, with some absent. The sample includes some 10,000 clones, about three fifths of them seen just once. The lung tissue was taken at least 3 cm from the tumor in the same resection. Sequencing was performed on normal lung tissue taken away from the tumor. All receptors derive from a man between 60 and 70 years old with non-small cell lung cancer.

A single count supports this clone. The CDR3 sequence is CASSESAGAQETQYF. The CDR3 DNA reads TGTGCCAGCAGTGAATCGGCGGGAGCCCAAGAGACCCAGTACTTC. The V call is TRBV6-1, the J call TRBJ2-5; TRBD2 aligns across 7 bases. V dropped 2 bases and J dropped 1; count of bases not matched to a gene: 4. The CDR3 runs 15 residues. Germline-derived CDR1 and CDR2 are MNHNS and SASEGT.

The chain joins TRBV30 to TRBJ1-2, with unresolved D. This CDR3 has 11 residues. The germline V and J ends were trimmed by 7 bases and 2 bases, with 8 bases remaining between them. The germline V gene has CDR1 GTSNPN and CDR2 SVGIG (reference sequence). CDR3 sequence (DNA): TGTGCCTCCAGGCAGAACTATGGCTACACCTTC. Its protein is CASRQNYGYTF.

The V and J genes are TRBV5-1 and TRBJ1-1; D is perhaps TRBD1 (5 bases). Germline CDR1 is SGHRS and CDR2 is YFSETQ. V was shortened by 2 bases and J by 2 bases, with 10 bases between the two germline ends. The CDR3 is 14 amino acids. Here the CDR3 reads CASSLVQGNTEAFF. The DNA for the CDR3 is TGCGCCAGCAGCTTAGTCCAGGGTAACACTGAAGCTTTCTTT. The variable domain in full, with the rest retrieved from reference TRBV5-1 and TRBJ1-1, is KAGVTQTPRYLIKTRGQQVTLSCSPISGHRSVSWYQQTPGQGLQFLFEYFSETQRNKGNFPGRFSGRQFSNSRSEMNVSTLELGDSALYLCASSLVQGNTEAFFGQGTRLTVV.

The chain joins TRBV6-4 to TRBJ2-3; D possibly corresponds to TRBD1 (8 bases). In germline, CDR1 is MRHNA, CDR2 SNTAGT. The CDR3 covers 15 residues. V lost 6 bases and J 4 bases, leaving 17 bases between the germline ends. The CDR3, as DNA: TGTGCCAGCAGCGAACAGGGGGAGGGCCCAGATACGCAGTATTTT. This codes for CASSEQGEGPDTQYF.

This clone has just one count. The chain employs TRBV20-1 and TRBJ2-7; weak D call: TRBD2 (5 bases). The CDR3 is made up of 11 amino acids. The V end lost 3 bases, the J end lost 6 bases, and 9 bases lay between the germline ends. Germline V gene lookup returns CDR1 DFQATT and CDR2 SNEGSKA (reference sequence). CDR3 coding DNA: TGCAGTGCTAGTGCGGGCTTCGAGCAGTACGTC. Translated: CSASAGFEQYV.

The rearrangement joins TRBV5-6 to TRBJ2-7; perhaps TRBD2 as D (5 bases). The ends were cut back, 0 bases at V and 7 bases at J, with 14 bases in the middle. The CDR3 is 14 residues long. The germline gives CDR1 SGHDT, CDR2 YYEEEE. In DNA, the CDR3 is TGTGCCAGCAGCTTGGCCGGAAGGCCGGGGGAGCAGTACGTC. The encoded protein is CASSLAGRPGEQYV.

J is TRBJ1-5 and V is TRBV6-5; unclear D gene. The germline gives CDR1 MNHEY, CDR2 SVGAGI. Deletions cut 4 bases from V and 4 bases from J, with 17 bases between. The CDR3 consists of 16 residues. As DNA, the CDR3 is TGTGCCAGCAGTTCCATAAGAGGAGGGAAAAATCAGCCCCAGCATTTT. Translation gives CASSSIRGGKNQPQHF.

DNA of the CDR3: TGTGCCAGCACGGGCAAAAACATTCAGTACTTC. Amino acid sequence: CASTGKNIQYF. The rearrangement uses TRBV2 and TRBJ2-4; D is undetermined. Trimming took 7 bases from V and 3 from J, leaving 4 bases between them. CDR1 is SNHLY and CDR2 is FYNNEI in the germline V gene. This CDR3 is built from 11 residues.